This T cell receptor (beta chain) is drawn from a study of T cell responses to AZD1222 COVID-19 vaccine. Whole-study results and caveats: Among the donors, most were white British and more were female, and clonal diversity was possibly underestimated. CD4 TCRs associated with vaccination spanned spike, dominating at 160-218 and 743-854.

This clone is a singleton in its sample. What it binds is unknown. Germline assignment: CDR1 SGHNT and CDR2 YYREEE (reference sequence). V was cut by 4 bases and J by 2 bases, with 21 bases left in between. This CDR3 region has 17 residues. Repertoires were generated with immunoSEQ multiplex PCR, while TCRdb's copy carries only in-frame clones and drops some. The sample has roughly 100,000 clones; around 89% are singletons. The chain is built from TRBV5-4 and TRBJ1-2; TRBD1 is a possible D gene (5 bases). The source was peripheral blood, collected on day 0 of AZD1222 vaccination. This receptor was identified in an adult in good health. The CDR3 reads CASSQGPEGLTNYGYTF. The CDR3 nucleotides are TGTGCCAGCAGCCAGGGCCCCGAGGGTTTGACGAACTATGGCTACACCTTC.